What follows are 7 T cell receptor beta chains derived from one specimen sequenced in a study of T-cell memory formation after mild COVID-19. TCRdb reprocessed the 5' RACE reads via MiXCR and lists one record per CDR3 protein. The sample holds about 450,000 distinct CDR3 sequences, around 22% seen once. The specimen sequenced was PBMCs or a T cell subset sorted from them (not recorded which). These receptors all stem from an adult woman who had mild COVID-19 (a few samples of this study predate the infection). Cell type and time point are not known.

The chain carries TRBV29-1 and TRBJ2-1; the D call may be TRBD1 or TRBD2 (5 bases each). The CDR3 loop spans 15 amino acids. Germline V gene lookup returns CDR1 SQVTM and CDR2 ANQGSEA. V was cut by 7 bases and J by 9 bases, with 25 bases left in between. Here the CDR3 DNA reads TGCAGCGCCGCGAGGGGAGCGGACGGTTTCGGTGAGCAGTTCTTC. As protein: CSAARGADGFGEQFF.

This clonotype was picked up a small number of times. The chain carries TRBV4-3 and TRBJ1-3; a weak D match, TRBD1 (6 bases). The CDR3 length is 16 residues. Germline V gene data show CDR1 as LGHNA and CDR2 as YSLEER. Trimming cost V 0 bases and J 0 bases, with 9 bases left between them. The CDR3 DNA is TGCGCCAGCAGCCAAGATCAGGGGATCTCTGGAAACACCATATATTTT. Translation gives CASSQDQGISGNTIYF.

V gene TRBV4-1 combines with J gene TRBJ1-1; no clear D gene. V dropped 0 bases and J dropped 8 bases, with 10 bases sitting between them. Germline assignment: CDR1 MGHRA and CDR2 YSYEKL. CDR3 length equals 13 residues. The CDR3 here is CASSQEEGGEAFF. The DNA for the CDR3 is TGCGCCAGCAGCCAAGAGGAGGGCGGGGAAGCTTTCTTT.

A few counts support this clonotype. The chain combines TRBV12-3 or TRBV12-4 with TRBJ1-5; no firm D call. V dropped 1 base and J dropped 5 bases, with 6 bases sitting between them. The CDR3 totals 13 residues. The CDR3 sequence is CASSLDGDQPQHF. In nucleotides, the CDR3 is TGTGCCAGCAGTTTAGATGGGGATCAGCCCCAGCATTTT.

This rearrangement joins TRBV30 to TRBJ2-3; maybe TRBD2 (6 bases). V lost 3 bases, J lost 2 bases, and 15 bases lay in between. The CDR3 loop spans 15 amino acids. Per germline, CDR1 GTSNPN and CDR2 SVGIG (reference sequence). The CDR3 nucleotides are TGTGCCTGGAGACCTTGGGCGGGGACCACAGATACGCAGTATTTT. As protein: CAWRPWAGTTDTQYF. The full variable domain, rest sourced from reference TRBV30 and TRBJ2-3, is SQTIHQWPATLVQPVGSPLSLECTVEGTSNPNLYWYRQAAGRGLQLLFYSVGIGQISSEVPQNLSASRPQDRQFILSSKKLLLSDSGFYLCAWRPWAGTTDTQYFGPGTRLTVL.

This clonotype appeared a few times. This chain connects TRBV20-1 to TRBJ2-7; TRBD2 aligns across 7 bases. The germline V gene encodes CDR1 DFQATT and CDR2 SNEGSKA (reference sequence). The length of the CDR3 is 15 residues. With V trimmed by 0 bases and J by 7 bases, 12 bases remained unmatched. CDR3 amino acids: CSARDWVAGDREQYF. In nucleotides, the CDR3 is TGCAGTGCTAGAGATTGGGTGGCGGGAGATAGGGAGCAGTACTTC.

This clonotype was seen at least ten times. This chain joins TRBV7-2 and TRBJ1-2; possibly TRBD1 for D (5 bases). Looked up from germline, CDR1 is SGHTA and CDR2 is FQGNSA. V shed 5 bases and J shed 6 bases, with 13 bases lying between them. The CDR3 has 13 amino acids. The CDR3 region is CASSTPRGHGYTF. The CDR3 DNA sequence: TGTGCCAGCAGCACCCCCCGGGGCCATGGCTACACCTTC.